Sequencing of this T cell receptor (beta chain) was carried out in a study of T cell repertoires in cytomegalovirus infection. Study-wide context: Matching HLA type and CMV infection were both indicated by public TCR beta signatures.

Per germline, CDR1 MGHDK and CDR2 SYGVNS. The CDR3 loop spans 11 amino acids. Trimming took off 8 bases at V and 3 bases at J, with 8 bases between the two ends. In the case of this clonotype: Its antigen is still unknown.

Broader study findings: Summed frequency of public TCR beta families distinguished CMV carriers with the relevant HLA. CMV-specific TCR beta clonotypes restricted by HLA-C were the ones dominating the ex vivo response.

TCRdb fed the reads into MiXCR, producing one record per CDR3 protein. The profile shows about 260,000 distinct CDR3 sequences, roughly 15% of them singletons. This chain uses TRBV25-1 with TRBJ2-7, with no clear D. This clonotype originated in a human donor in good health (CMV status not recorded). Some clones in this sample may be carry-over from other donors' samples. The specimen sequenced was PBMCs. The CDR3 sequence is CASSGFYEQYF. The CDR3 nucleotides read TGTGCCAGCTCCGGCTTCTACGAGCAGTACTTC.